A single sample is the source of the 16 T cell receptor beta chains below, sequenced in a study of T cells after yellow fever vaccination (dated 2019 in TCRdb). This sample's treatment or condition label indicates: live attenuated yellow fever vaccine strain. Receptors were amplified or captured by 5' RACE. Instrument used: Illumina HiSeq 2500. Through fastp at Q25 and MiXCR, TCRdb rebuilt clones from the public reads, retaining in-frame beta chains. Entries are consolidated by CDR3 protein sequence, retaining the most common genes and DNA. The sample profile shows under 550,000 distinct CDR3 sequences; about a fifth of them were found once. Of the sample, about 16% is held by the ten largest clones. Here the sequenced sample was PBMCs, taken 21 days after the first yellow fever vaccination. The receptors were gathered from a man aged 18 to 29 who received the YFV17D yellow fever vaccine.

This clonotype was seen a handful of times. This chain links TRBV12-3 or TRBV12-4 with TRBJ2-1; D possibly corresponds to TRBD2 (7 bases). V was clipped by 9 bases and J by 2 bases, with 11 bases between them. The CDR3 loop spans 13 amino acids. The DNA for the CDR3 is TGTGCCAGTAGGGGGACTACCTACAATGAGCAGTTCTTC. Protein: CASRGTTYNEQFF.

This clonotype was detected only a few times. The rearrangement joins TRBV19 to TRBJ1-1; no firm D call. The germline V gene encodes CDR1 LNHDA and CDR2 SQIVND (reference sequence). The CDR3 extends over 13 amino acids. The V and J ends lost 5 bases and 0 bases respectively, with 7 bases between them. The CDR3 spells CASSVAVNTEAFF. CDR3 nucleotides: TGTGCCAGTAGTGTTGCCGTGAACACTGAAGCTTTCTTT.

The chain recombines TRBV7-6 with TRBJ2-5; D is perhaps TRBD1 (6 bases). The CDR3 has 16 residues. Germline loops: CDR1 SGHVS, CDR2 FNYEAQ. V was shortened by 5 bases and J by 5 bases, with 21 bases between the two germline ends. The DNA of the CDR3 is TGTGCCAGCAGCCACAAGACAGACCCTGGGGGCGAGACCCAGTACTTC. It specifies CASSHKTDPGGETQYF.

The genes are TRBV28 and TRBJ2-5; TRBD2 matches at 13 bases. This CDR3 contains 16 residues. V lost 4 bases, J lost 3 bases, and 5 bases stayed unmatched. Germline V gene sequence: CDR1 MDHEN, CDR2 SYDVKM. Here the CDR3 DNA reads TGTGCCAGCAGTTCCTCACTAGCGGGGGGGAAAGAGACCCAGTACTTC. The encoded protein is CASSSSLAGGKETQYF.

This clonotype was observed a single time. This chain uses TRBV7-2 with TRBJ1-2, with TRBD1 as a possible D gene (5 bases). This CDR3 comprises 13 residues. Trimming removed 5 bases from V and 5 bases from J, with 12 bases in between. From germline, CDR1 is SGHTA and CDR2 FQGNSA. The CDR3 DNA reads as TGTGCCAGCAGCCCCTCTACAGGATATGGCTACACCTTC. Translation gives CASSPSTGYGYTF.

This clonotype turned up a few times. The V and J genes are TRBV7-6 and TRBJ1-3; TRBD1 is a possible D gene (6 bases). Germline-derived CDR1 and CDR2 are SGHVS and FNYEAQ. V shed 2 bases and J shed 2 bases, with 13 bases lying between them. The CDR3 runs to 16 residues. The CDR3 loop is CASSLTGSLAGNTIYF. The CDR3 DNA reads TGTGCCAGCAGCTTAACAGGGAGCCTAGCTGGAAACACCATATATTTT.

The chain uses TRBV18 and TRBJ2-5; maybe TRBD1 (5 bases). Germline V CDR1 and CDR2: KGHSH, LQKENI. The V end was cut by 4 bases, the J end by 2 bases, with 11 bases between. This CDR3 is built from 14 residues. The CDR3 here is CASSLQQVQETQYF. The CDR3 DNA reads as TGTGCCAGCTCACTACAACAGGTGCAAGAGACCCAGTACTTC.

The genes are TRBV2 and TRBJ2-1; TRBD2 matches 12 bases. CDR1 is SNHLY and CDR2 is FYNNEI in the germline V gene. Trimming took 7 bases from V and 2 from J; bases not matched to a gene: 3. CDR3 length: 15 amino acids. CDR3 in amino acids: CASTSGGAPYNEQFF. In DNA form, the CDR3 reads TGTGCCAGCACTAGCGGGGGGGCCCCCTACAATGAGCAGTTCTTC.

This chain links TRBV6-5 with TRBJ1-2; 10 nucleotides match TRBD1. Trimming took 4 bases from V and 3 from J; bases not matched to a gene: 14. The CDR3 loop spans 18 amino acids. Germline CDR1 and CDR2: MNHEY and SVGAGI. The CDR3 coding sequence is TGTGCCAGCAGTTTTCGCCCCACCGGGACAGGGGTTGACTATGGCTACACCTTC. Protein: CASSFRPTGTGVDYGYTF.

This clonotype was seen a handful of times. J is TRBJ2-7 and V is TRBV6-6; 9 bases match TRBD1. Germline V gene sequence: CDR1 MNHNY, CDR2 SVGAGI (reference sequence). This CDR3 is 13 amino acids long. V lost 6 bases to trimming and J lost 6 bases; unmatched junction nucleotides: 6. Here the CDR3 DNA reads TGTGCCAGCAGCCGGACAGGGGTGGGCGAGCAGTACGTC. Protein sequence: CASSRTGVGEQYV.

This clonotype was seen just once. The chain combines TRBV5-1 with TRBJ2-5; maybe TRBD1 (6 bases). The CDR3 runs to 15 residues. Germline V CDR1 and CDR2: SGHRS, YFSETQ. Trimming cost V 1 base and J 3 bases, with 13 bases left between them. The CDR3 DNA is TGCGCCAGCAGCTTGAGCAGCAGGGGAAAAGAGACCCAGTACTTC. It codes for CASSLSSRGKETQYF. The full variable domain, its missing parts supplied by reference TRBV5-1 and TRBJ2-5, is KAGVTQTPRYLIKTRGQQVTLSCSPISGHRSVSWYQQTPGQGLQFLFEYFSETQRNKGNFPGRFSGRQFSNSRSEMNVSTLELGDSALYLCASSLSSRGKETQYFGPGTRLLVL.

The chain combines TRBV5-5 with TRBJ2-5; a weak D match, TRBD2 (6 bases). V gave up 0 bases and J gave up 7 bases, with 16 bases separating them. The CDR3 runs to 15 residues. CDR1 is SGHKS, CDR2 YYEKEE, per germline (reference sequence). CDR3 amino acids: CASSLGRGLGGTQYF. The CDR3 DNA follows: TGTGCCAGCAGCTTGGGGCGGGGTCTCGGCGGGACCCAGTACTTC.

For the CDR3, the DNA is TGTGCTAGTGGTTTGGTAACTAATGAGCAGTTCTTC. As protein: CASGLVTNEQFF. This chain uses TRBV12-5 with TRBJ2-1, with D hard to call. Trimming cost V 0 bases and J 7 bases, with 4 bases left between them. CDR3 length: 12 residues. Germline lookup yields CDR1 LGHNT and CDR2 FRNRAP.

This clonotype was seen a few times. V and J are TRBV9 and TRBJ2-3; D may be TRBD1 (5 bases). Germline values: CDR1 SGDLS, CDR2 YYNGEE. There are 15 residues in the CDR3. V dropped 0 bases and J dropped 2 bases, with 10 bases sitting between them. CDR3 protein: CASSVEGRDTDTQYF. CDR3 DNA: TGTGCCAGCAGCGTAGAGGGCAGGGACACAGATACGCAGTATTTT.

This clonotype was seen a handful of times. This rearrangement joins TRBV4-1 to TRBJ2-3; D is unresolved. Germline CDR1 is MGHRA and CDR2 is YSYEKL. The CDR3 loop spans 14 amino acids. Trimming took off 4 bases at V and 5 bases at J, with 13 bases between the two ends. The CDR3 DNA reads TGCGCCAGCAGCCCCCCCCGGAGAGTAGATACGCAGTATTTT. It is translated as CASSPPRRVDTQYF.

This clonotype has only a few counts. This sequence joins TRBV10-3 and TRBJ2-1, with D possibly being TRBD1 (5 bases). Deletions cut 2 bases from V and 3 bases from J, with 14 bases between. CDR3 length equals 16 residues. Germline V CDR1 and CDR2: ENHRY, SYGVKD. The CDR3 region is CAISEPQGYYYNEQFF. Written as DNA, the CDR3 is TGTGCCATCAGTGAGCCCCAGGGCTACTACTACAATGAGCAGTTCTTC.